The clone carrying this T cell receptor beta chain was recorded a few times. Its specificity is unknown. This record belongs to a study of siplizumab effects on memory and regulatory T cells. Across the study: Investigators ran mixed lymphocyte reactions in pairs, testing siplizumab at roughly 0.93 ug/mL against no drug.

Coculturing of the mixed lymphocyte reaction cells was performed at 37°C for more than five days. General observations from the study: Of the proliferating CD4+ or CD8+ clones, roughly 75-96% lacked a naive or memory phenotype that could be assigned. Contribution to the alloresponse seemed major for naive T cells, which also seemed more diverse than memory cells.

Approximately 100,000 TCR templates underwent assay in every sample. Method: immunoSEQ multiplex PCR; TCRdb's copy keeps in-frame clones and lacks some. This table has about 12,000 clones, 40% appearing once. Trimming shortened V by 1 base and J by 6 bases, and 7 bases separated the two germline ends. The CDR3 has 12 amino acids. CDR1 is WSHSY and CDR2 is SAAADI in the germline V gene. Specimen: CFSE-low (dividing) CD8+ T cells sorted from an allogeneic mixed lymphocyte reaction. The chain carries TRBV10-2 and TRBJ2-7; no reliable D call. This sequence originates from a human donor in good health; the cells came from an allogeneic mixed lymphocyte reaction. CDR3 protein: CASSEYLGEQYF. CDR3 in DNA: TGCGCCAGCAGTGAGTACCTCGGCGAGCAGTACTTC.